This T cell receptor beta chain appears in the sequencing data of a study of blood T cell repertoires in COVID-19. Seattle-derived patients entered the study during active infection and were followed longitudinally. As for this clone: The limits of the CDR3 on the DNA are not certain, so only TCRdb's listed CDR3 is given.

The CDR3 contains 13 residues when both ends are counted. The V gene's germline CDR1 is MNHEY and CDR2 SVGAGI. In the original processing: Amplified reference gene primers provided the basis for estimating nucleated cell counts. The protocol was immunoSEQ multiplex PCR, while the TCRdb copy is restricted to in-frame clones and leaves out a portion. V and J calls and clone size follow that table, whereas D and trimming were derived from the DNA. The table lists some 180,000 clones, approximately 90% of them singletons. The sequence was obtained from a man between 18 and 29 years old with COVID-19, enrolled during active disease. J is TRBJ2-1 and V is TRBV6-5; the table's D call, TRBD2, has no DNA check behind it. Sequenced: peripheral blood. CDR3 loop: CASILGGYNEQFF.